The 21 T cell receptor beta chains listed next were all sequenced from one sample in a study of radiation and T cells in renal cell carcinoma. TCRdb's copy holds only in-frame clones and misses some; the assay was immunoSEQ multiplex PCR. The table records 70,000 to 100,000 clones, 86% of them present only once. Time point described: blood 2 weeks post-SBRT. The treatment: 15 Gy SBRT to primary tumor, nephrectomy 4 weeks later. The sample here was blood, taken from a patient whose treatment included radiotherapy and nephrectomy. The receptors here all came from a woman aged 45-65 years with renal cell carcinoma.

In DNA, the CDR3 is TGTGCCAGTAGTGGGGCAGGGAGTCTGTTTCCCTCCACAGATACGCAGTATTTT. Its translation is CASSGAGSLFPSTDTQYF. V is TRBV19 and J is TRBJ2-3; D tentatively reads TRBD1 or TRBD2 (5 bases each). This CDR3 comprises 18 residues. Trimming took off 5 bases at V and 2 bases at J, with 23 bases between the two ends. Germline V gene sequence: CDR1 LNHDA, CDR2 SQIVND (reference sequence).

The CDR3 DNA reads TGCGCCAGCAGCCAAGATCTTCCCACAACTAATGAAAAACTGTTTTTT. This translates into CASSQDLPTTNEKLFF. V and J are TRBV4-1 and TRBJ1-4, with D unresolved. The CDR3 runs 16 residues. V lost 0 bases, J lost 0 bases, and 8 bases lay in between. Per germline, CDR1 MGHRA and CDR2 YSYEKL.

The chain couples TRBV5-5 to TRBJ1-5; no definite D call. The CDR3 runs to 15 residues. With 0 bases removed from V and 6 bases from J, the gap between germline ends came to 13 bases. The germline V gene has CDR1 SGHKS and CDR2 YYEKEE (reference sequence). The CDR3 protein is CASSLDGVTGQPQHF. Here the CDR3 DNA reads TGTGCCAGCAGCTTGGACGGGGTTACCGGTCAGCCCCAGCATTTT.

V is TRBV19 and J is TRBJ2-7; TRBD1 matches 7 bases. This CDR3 is built from 16 residues. The germline V gene encodes CDR1 LNHDA and CDR2 SQIVND (reference sequence). J gave up 2 bases and V 6 bases, and 13 bases lay outside the gene matches. Here the CDR3 DNA reads TGTGCCAGTAGGCATAACAGGGGTGTTACCCCCTACGAGCAGTACTTC. Encoded protein: CASRHNRGVTPYEQYF.

The chain combines TRBV5-4 with TRBJ1-3; D gene uncertain. CDR1 is SGHNT, CDR2 YYREEE, per germline (reference sequence). CDR3 length: 15 residues. V was clipped by 0 bases and J by 0 bases, with 7 bases between them. Written as DNA, the CDR3 is TGTGCCAGCAGCTTGGACGAGGCCTCTGGAAACACCATATATTTT. This codes for CASSLDEASGNTIYF.

The chain recombines TRBV7-9 with TRBJ2-7; TRBD1 might be the D (5 bases). The CDR3 length is 14 residues. The germline CDR1 and CDR2 sequences are SEHNR and FQNEAQ (reference sequence). Trimming shortened V by 3 bases and J by 6 bases, and 15 bases separated the two germline ends. In DNA form, the CDR3 reads TGTGCCAGCAGCTTTAAGGACACCTCGGGCGAGCAGTACTTC. It codes for CASSFKDTSGEQYF.

The count of this clone is one. The chain links TRBV6-5 to TRBJ2-7; 9 bases are a match to TRBD1. Trimming took 7 bases from V and 6 from J; bases not matched to a gene: 13. This CDR3 is 15 amino acids long. Per the germline V gene, CDR1 is MNHEY and CDR2 is SVGAGI. This CDR3 reads CASNLARDRDAEQYF. CDR3 bases: TGTGCCAGCAATCTAGCCCGGGACAGGGATGCCGAGCAGTACTTC.

This clone was recorded a few times. The chain uses TRBV11-1 and TRBJ2-7, with D maybe TRBD1 (6 bases). The V gene's germline CDR1 is SGHAT and CDR2 FQDESV (reference sequence). The V end was cut by 5 bases, the J end by 9 bases, with 17 bases between. The CDR3 totals 13 residues. The CDR3 protein is CASSIEQGHGQYF. CDR3 DNA: TGTGCCAGCAGCATCGAACAGGGCCACGGGCAGTACTTC.

The rearrangement joins TRBV6-5 to TRBJ2-5; no reliable D call. The CDR3 totals 14 residues. Germline values: CDR1 MNHEY, CDR2 SVGAGI. The V end was cut by 7 bases, the J end by 5 bases, with 17 bases between. This chain's CDR3 is CASTLSGLQETQYF. Written as DNA, the CDR3 is TGTGCCAGCACCTTGTCAGGTTTACAGGAGACCCAGTACTTC.

CDR3 loop: CASSLTAVDNEQFF. In DNA form, the CDR3 reads TGTGCCAGCTCATTAACGGCGGTAGACAATGAGCAGTTCTTC. The chain couples TRBV18 to TRBJ2-1, with D unresolved. In germline, CDR1 is KGHSH, CDR2 LQKENI. The CDR3 covers 14 residues. The ends were cut back, 5 bases at V and 5 bases at J, with 13 bases in the middle.

The chain recombines TRBV28 with TRBJ1-2; D remains ambiguous. CDR3 size: 11 residues. Germline V gives CDR1 MDHEN, CDR2 SYDVKM. Trimming removed 4 bases from V and 6 bases from J, with 6 bases in between. CDR3 sequence (DNA): TGTGCCAGCAGTTGGGTTGATGGCTACACCTTC. Its translation: CASSWVDGYTF.

Only a few counts were recorded for this clone. This chain uses TRBV6-6 with TRBJ1-1; D is ambiguous. Germline assignment: CDR1 MNHNY and CDR2 SVGAGI (reference sequence). Trimming removed 2 bases from V and 6 bases from J, with 7 bases in between. This CDR3 spans 12 amino acids. Written as DNA, the CDR3 is TGTGCCAGCAGTTACAAGGAGGCTGAAGCTTTCTTT. Translation gives CASSYKEAEAFF.

J is TRBJ2-1 and V is TRBV2; 7 nucleotides align to TRBD2. J lost 1 base, V lost 3 bases, and 3 bases had no gene match. The CDR3 is made up of 15 amino acids. Germline V gene sequence: CDR1 SNHLY, CDR2 FYNNEI. The CDR3 DNA is TGTGCCAGCAGTGATACGCGGGGGTCCTACAATGAGCAGTTCTTC. It codes for CASSDTRGSYNEQFF.

This rearrangement joins TRBV19 to TRBJ2-7, with 13 nucleotides matching TRBD2. Germline trimming cut 5 bases from V and 5 bases from J; bases unmatched to any gene: 3. This CDR3 region has 14 residues. Per germline, CDR1 LNHDA and CDR2 SQIVND (reference sequence). The CDR3 DNA sequence: TGTGCCAGTAGTTTTGGACTAGCGGGAGACGAGCAGTACTTC. This translates into CASSFGLAGDEQYF.

V and J are TRBV5-1 and TRBJ2-1; TRBD2 aligns across 8 bases. CDR3 length equals 19 residues. V trimming: 2 bases; J trimming: 1 base; junction bases outside the gene matches: 14. The germline V gene has CDR1 SGHRS and CDR2 YFSETQ. The CDR3 DNA follows: TGCGCCAGCAGCTTCAACACGAAGCGGGAGAGGTTTTCCTACAATGAGCAGTTCTTC. Protein: CASSFNTKRERFSYNEQFF.

This clone was seen a single time. J is TRBJ2-5 and V is TRBV5-1, with D possibly being TRBD1 (6 bases). The V end lost 9 bases, the J end lost 3 bases, and 24 bases lay between the germline ends. This CDR3 comprises 16 residues. The germline V gene encodes CDR1 SGHRS and CDR2 YFSETQ. The DNA for the CDR3 is TGCGCCACCTCACGGACCGATTGGGGGCTTAAAGAGACCCAGTACTTC. Translated, it gives CATSRTDWGLKETQYF.

The rearrangement joins TRBV5-6 to TRBJ1-1; D may be TRBD1 (6 bases). CDR3 length: 16 residues. Germline assignment: CDR1 SGHDT and CDR2 YYEEEE. With 6 bases removed from V and 0 bases from J, the gap between germline ends came to 18 bases. The CDR3 region is CASTFTGPLMNTEAFF. For the CDR3, the DNA is TGTGCCAGCACTTTTACAGGGCCCCTAATGAACACTGAAGCTTTCTTT.

Comment on this clone: At the DNA level, this CDR3 is encoded by other sequences in the same sample as well. V gene TRBV9 combines with J gene TRBJ1-3; D remains unclear. Germline assignment: CDR1 SGDLS and CDR2 YYNGEE. This CDR3 comprises 12 residues. Trimming removed 5 bases at V and 2 bases at J, with 5 bases between. Here the CDR3 DNA reads TGTGCCAGCAGTCCAACTGGAAACACCATATATTTT. Its protein is CASSPTGNTIYF.

V gene TRBV28 combines with J gene TRBJ2-1; tentatively, D is TRBD2 (6 bases). The V and J ends lost 8 bases and 9 bases respectively, with 23 bases between them. Germline V gene data show CDR1 as MDHEN and CDR2 as SYDVKM. The CDR3 is 15 amino acids. DNA for the CDR3: TGTGCCAGCGGACTTACGGGACTCCGGTTCGCTGAGCAGTTCTTC. It specifies CASGLTGLRFAEQFF.

The chain couples TRBV19 to TRBJ1-4; tentatively, D is TRBD1 (5 bases). The CDR3 is made up of 15 amino acids. Trimming removed 1 base from V and 8 bases from J, with 14 bases in between. The germline gives CDR1 LNHDA, CDR2 SQIVND (reference sequence). CDR3 bases: TGTGCCAGTAGTATAGTCGGGCAGGGCGAGGAAAAACTGTTTTTT. Amino acids: CASSIVGQGEEKLFF.

This clone was observed a handful of times. The genes are TRBV18 and TRBJ2-1, with TRBD2 matching over 9 bases. V gave up 0 bases and J gave up 7 bases; unmatched junction bases: 7. The CDR3 is 16 residues long. CDR1 KGHSH and CDR2 LQKENI come from the germline V gene. The CDR3 sequence is CASSPPSSGGGNEQFF. The CDR3, as DNA: TGTGCCAGCTCACCACCTAGTAGCGGGGGCGGGAATGAGCAGTTCTTC.